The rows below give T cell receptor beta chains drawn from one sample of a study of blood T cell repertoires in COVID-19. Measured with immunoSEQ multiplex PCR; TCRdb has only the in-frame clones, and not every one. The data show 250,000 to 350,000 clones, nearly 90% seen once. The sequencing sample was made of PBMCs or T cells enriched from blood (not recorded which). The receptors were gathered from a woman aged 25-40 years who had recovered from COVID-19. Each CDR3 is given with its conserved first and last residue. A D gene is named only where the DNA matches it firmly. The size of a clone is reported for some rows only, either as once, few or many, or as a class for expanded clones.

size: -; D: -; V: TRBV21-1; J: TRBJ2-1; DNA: TGTGCCAGCAGCAAATCCCGGCACTACAGGGTACATGAGCAGTTCTTC; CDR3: CASSKSRHYRVHEQFF
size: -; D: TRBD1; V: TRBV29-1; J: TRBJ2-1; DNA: TGCAGCACGGGACAGGGTACTGAGCAGTTCTTC; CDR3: CSTGQGTEQFF
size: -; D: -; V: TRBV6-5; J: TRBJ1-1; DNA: TGTGCCAGCAGTTACGTCGTAAACTCGGGAGCTTTCTTT; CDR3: CASSYVVNSGAFF
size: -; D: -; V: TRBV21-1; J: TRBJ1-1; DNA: TGTGCCAACCAGGGACAGGGGCTGAACACTGAAGCTTTCTTT; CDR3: CANQGQGLNTEAFF
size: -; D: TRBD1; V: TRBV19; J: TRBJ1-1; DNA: TGTGCCAGTAGTATCGAGGGGGCCACTGAAGCTTTCTTT; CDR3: CASSIEGATEAFF
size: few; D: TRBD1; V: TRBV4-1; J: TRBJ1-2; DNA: TGCGCCAGCAGCCAAGGACAGGGGAGGGATGGCTACACCTTC; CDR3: CASSQGQGRDGYTF
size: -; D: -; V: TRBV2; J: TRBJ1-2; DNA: TGTGCCAGCCTCCCCAGGGACAACGGCTACACCTTC; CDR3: CASLPRDNGYTF
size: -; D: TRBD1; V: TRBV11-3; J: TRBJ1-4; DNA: TGTGCCAGCAGCACGTATTTCCGGGGCAGGGGACAGGGGAATGAAAAACTGTTTTTT; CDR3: CASSTYFRGRGQGNEKLFF
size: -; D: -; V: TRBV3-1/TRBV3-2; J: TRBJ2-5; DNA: TGTGCCAGCAGCCACGCTAGACAGCTCCAAGAGACCCAGTACTTC; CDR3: CASSHARQLQETQYF
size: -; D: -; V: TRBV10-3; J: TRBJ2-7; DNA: TGTGCCATCAGTGAGTTGGGAATAATAGCGTTACCCTACGAGCAGTACTTC; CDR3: CAISELGIIALPYEQYF
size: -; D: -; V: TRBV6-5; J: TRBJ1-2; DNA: TGTGCCAGCAGTTACTCTCGAGGGATTGGTGGCTACACCTTC; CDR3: CASSYSRGIGGYTF
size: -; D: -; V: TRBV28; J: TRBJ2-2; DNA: TGTGCCAGCAGTGCACATGGCACCGGGGAGCTGTTTTTT; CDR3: CASSAHGTGELFF
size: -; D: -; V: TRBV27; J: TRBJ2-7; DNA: TGTGCCAGCAGTTTAAGCGGGACATTTGGAGGGGAGCAGTACTTC; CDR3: CASSLSGTFGGEQYF
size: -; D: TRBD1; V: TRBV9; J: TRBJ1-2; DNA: TGTGCCAGCAGGGGGGACAGGGGCCTCTATGGCTACACCTTC; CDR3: CASRGDRGLYGYTF
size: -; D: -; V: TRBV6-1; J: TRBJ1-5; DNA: TGTGCCAGCAGTGATTCGGTCTTATATAGCAATCAGCCCCAGCATTTT; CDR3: CASSDSVLYSNQPQHF
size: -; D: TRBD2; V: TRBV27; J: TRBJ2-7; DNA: TGTGCCAGCCCCCATCCGACTAGCAGGGTTCTTAGCGAGCAGTACTTC; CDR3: CASPHPTSRVLSEQYF
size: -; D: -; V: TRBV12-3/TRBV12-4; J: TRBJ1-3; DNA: TGTGCCAGCAAGCCCGGGAGTGGAAACACCATATATTTT; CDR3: CASKPGSGNTIYF
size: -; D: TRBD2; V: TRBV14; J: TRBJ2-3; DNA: TGTGCCAGCAGCCTAGGGACTAGCGGGAGAGTTACGGATACGCAGTATTTT; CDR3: CASSLGTSGRVTDTQYF
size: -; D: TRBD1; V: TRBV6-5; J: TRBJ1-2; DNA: TGTGCCAGCAGTTACTCTCGACAGGGGGTCTTTGGCTACACCTTC; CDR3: CASSYSRQGVFGYTF
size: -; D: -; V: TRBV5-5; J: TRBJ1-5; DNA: TGTGCCAGCAGCTGGGGGGACCGGAGCGGTAGAGCCAATCAGCCCCAGCATTTT; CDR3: CASSWGDRSGRANQPQHF
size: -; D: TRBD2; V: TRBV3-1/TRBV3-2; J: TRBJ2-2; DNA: TGTGCCAGCAGCCAAGGGGGAGGGCCCGGGGAGCTGTTTTTT; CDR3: CASSQGGGPGELFF
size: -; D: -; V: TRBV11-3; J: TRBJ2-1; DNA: TGTGCCAGCAGCTATGGGGGGAGCTTCGGAGATGAGCAGTTCTTC; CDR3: CASSYGGSFGDEQFF
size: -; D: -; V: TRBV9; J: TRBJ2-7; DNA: TGTGCCAGCAGCCCGAGTACCGGCTACGAGCAGTACTTC; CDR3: CASSPSTGYEQYF
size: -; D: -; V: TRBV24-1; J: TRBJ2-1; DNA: TGTGCCACCAGTGATCGCGGGGGCCCCTCCTACAATGAGCAGTTCTTC; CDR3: CATSDRGGPSYNEQFF
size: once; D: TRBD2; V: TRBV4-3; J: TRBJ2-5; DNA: TGCGCCAGCAGCCCCCGGACTAGCGGGGGGGTAGAGACCCAGTACTTC; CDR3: CASSPRTSGGVETQYF
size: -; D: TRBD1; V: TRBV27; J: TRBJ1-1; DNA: TGTGCCAGCAGTTTGAGACTTGGGACAGAAACTGAAGCTTTCTTT; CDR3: CASSLRLGTETEAFF
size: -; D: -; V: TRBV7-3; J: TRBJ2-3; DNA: TGTGCCAGCAGCTTAGCGGGGACGGGGGCAGATACGCAGTATTTT; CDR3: CASSLAGTGADTQYF
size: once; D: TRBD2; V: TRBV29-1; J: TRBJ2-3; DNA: TGCAGCGTTCTAGCGGGGGGACCCACAGATACGCAGTATTTT; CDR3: CSVLAGGPTDTQYF
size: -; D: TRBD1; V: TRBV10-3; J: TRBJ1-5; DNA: TGTGCCATCAGTGAGTCGGTGGCAGGGGGCCATTACAATCAGCCCCAGCATTTT; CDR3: CAISESVAGGHYNQPQHF
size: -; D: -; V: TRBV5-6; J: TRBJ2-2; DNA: TGTGCCAGCAGCCCAACGGGGGCCGGGGAGCTGTTTTTT; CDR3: CASSPTGAGELFF
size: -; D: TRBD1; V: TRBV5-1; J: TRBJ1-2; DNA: TGCGCCAGCAGCCGAAGACCCGGGACAGACTATGGCTACACCTTC; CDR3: CASSRRPGTDYGYTF
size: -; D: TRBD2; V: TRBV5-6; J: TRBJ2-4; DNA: TGTGCCAGCAGCCGGACTAGCGGGGGTCTAGCCAAAAACATTCAGTACTTC; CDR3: CASSRTSGGLAKNIQYF
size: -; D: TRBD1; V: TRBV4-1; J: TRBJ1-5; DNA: TGCGCCAGCAGCCGAGGACTAACAGGGGAACTTCGGCAGCCCCAGCATTTT; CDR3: CASSRGLTGELRQPQHF
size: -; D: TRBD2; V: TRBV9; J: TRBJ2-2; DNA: TGTGCCAGCAGCGTAGGGAGCGGGGGGTTCACCGGGGAGCTGTTTTTT; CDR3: CASSVGSGGFTGELFF
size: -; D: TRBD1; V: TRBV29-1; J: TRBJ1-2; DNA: TGCAGCGTTGAGGGGACAGCGAATGGCTACACCTTC; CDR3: CSVEGTANGYTF
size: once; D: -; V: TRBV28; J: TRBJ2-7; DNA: TGTGCCAGCAGTTCCTTACAGGAGAATTACTACGAGCAGTACTTC; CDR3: CASSSLQENYYEQYF
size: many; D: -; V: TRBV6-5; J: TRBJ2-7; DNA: TGTGCCAGCAGTTACGGGGCCCAAGGGGTCGGGGAGCAGTACTTC; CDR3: CASSYGAQGVGEQYF
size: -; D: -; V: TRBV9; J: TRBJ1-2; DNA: TGTGCCAGCAGCGTAGACAGTAACTATGGCTACACCTTC; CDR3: CASSVDSNYGYTF
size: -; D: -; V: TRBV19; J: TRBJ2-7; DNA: TGTGCCAGTAGTATAACGGGGATCGAGCAGTACTTC; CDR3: CASSITGIEQYF
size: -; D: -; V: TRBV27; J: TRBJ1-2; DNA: TGTGCCAGCAGTTTATCTCTTATGGGGCTCCCGGCTGGCTACACCTTC; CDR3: CASSLSLMGLPAGYTF
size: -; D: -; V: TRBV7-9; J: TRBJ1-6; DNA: TGTGCCAGCAGCGTCCGGGACACTTATAATTCACCCCTCCACTTT; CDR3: CASSVRDTYNSPLHF
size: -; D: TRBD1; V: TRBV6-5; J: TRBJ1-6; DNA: TGTGCCAGTTGGAGGACAGGCCCGAATTCACCCCTCCACTTT; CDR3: CASWRTGPNSPLHF
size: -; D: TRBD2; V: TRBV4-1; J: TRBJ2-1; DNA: TGCGCCAGCAGCCAAGATCCTAGCGGGGGGAAAGAGCAGTTCTTC; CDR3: CASSQDPSGGKEQFF
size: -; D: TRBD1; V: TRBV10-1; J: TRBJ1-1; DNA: TGCGCCAGCAGTGTGAGGAGGAATCTGACAGGGGGATACACTGAAGCTTTCTTT; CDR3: CASSVRRNLTGGYTEAFF
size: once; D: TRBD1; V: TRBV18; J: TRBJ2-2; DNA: TGTGCCAGCTCAGGACAGGGAGATGGGACCGGGGAGCTGTTTTTT; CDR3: CASSGQGDGTGELFF
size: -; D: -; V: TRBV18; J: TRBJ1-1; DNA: TGTGCCAGCTCACCCTTACAGGAGATCGCTGAAGCTTTCTTT; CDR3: CASSPLQEIAEAFF
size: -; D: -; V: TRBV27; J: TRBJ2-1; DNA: TGTGCCACCGAAAGGGGGAATGAGCAGTTCTTC; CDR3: CATERGNEQFF
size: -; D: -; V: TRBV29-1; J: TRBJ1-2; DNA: TGCAGCGTCGGACAGACCGTTAGAGGCTACACCTTC; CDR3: CSVGQTVRGYTF
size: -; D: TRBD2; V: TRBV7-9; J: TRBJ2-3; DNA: TGTGCCAGCAGCAAAGTAGCGGGGGGGCCTCCTCTCACAGATACGCAGTATTTT; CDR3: CASSKVAGGPPLTDTQYF
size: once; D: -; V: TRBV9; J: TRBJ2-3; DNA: TGTGCCAGCAGCGTAGTGGGTCTCCAGGGGACAGATACGCAGTATTTT; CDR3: CASSVVGLQGTDTQYF
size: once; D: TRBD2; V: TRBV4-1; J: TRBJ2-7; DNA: TGCGCCAGCAGCGATCAAGCGGGAGGAAACGAGCAGTACTTC; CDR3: CASSDQAGGNEQYF
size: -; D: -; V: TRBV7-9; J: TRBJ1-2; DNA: TGTGCCAGCAGCTTAGAAGAGGGTCGGGTCTATGGCTACACCTTC; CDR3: CASSLEEGRVYGYTF
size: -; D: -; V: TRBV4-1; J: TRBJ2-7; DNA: TGCGCCAGCTGTCGGATCTATGAGGGCGCCCACGAGCAGTACTTC; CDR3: CASCRIYEGAHEQYF
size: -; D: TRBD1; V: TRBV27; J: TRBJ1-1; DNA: TGTGCCAGCAGTTCACACCAAGACAGGGTCGACACTGAAGCTTTCTTT; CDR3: CASSSHQDRVDTEAFF
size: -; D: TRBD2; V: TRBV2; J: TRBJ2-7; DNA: TGTGCCAGCAGTGACGCTAGCGGGAGGCCCTACGAGCAGTACTTC; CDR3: CASSDASGRPYEQYF